This T cell receptor beta chain was profiled in a study of cytomegalovirus exposure and HLA in healthy donors. Study-level background: The platform used for the roughly 130 validation repertoires matched that of the 650 to 750 first-cohort repertoires, a later analysis reported.

A 120-subject validation cohort, separate from the approximately 720-subject first cohort, supplied the donors. Clones were sequenced by immunoSEQ multiplex PCR, and TCRdb holds only the in-frame ones, with some missing. The table shows about 360,000 clones, with just over 85% occurring only once. As regards this clone: Antigen specificity is unknown.

The CDR3 is 11 amino acids. Germline V gene data show CDR1 as SQVTM and CDR2 as ANQGSEA. Trimming stripped 2 bases from V and 5 bases from J, with 4 bases between. General study results and limits: A few CMV-associated chains were confirmed in vitro to be specific for CMV antigens. Some TCR beta chains (more than 150 of them) were listed as cytomegalovirus-associated.

This sequence was found in a woman aged 18-29 years in good health and CMV-seronegative. The V and J genes are TRBV29-1 and TRBJ2-1; D not resolved. The sample consisted of PBMCs. The CDR3 protein is CSVETDNEQFF. The CDR3 nucleotides read TGCAGCGTTGAAACGGACAATGAGCAGTTCTTC.